This T cell receptor beta chain was identified during a study of early T cells in non-severe SARS-CoV-2 infection. Each CDR3 protein gets one entry after TCRdb re-called the 5' RACE reads with MiXCR. The sample shows around 57,000 distinct CDR3 sequences, 5.9% of them seen only once. Germline trimming cut 4 bases from V and 8 bases from J; bases unmatched to any gene: 8. This CDR3 is 13 amino acids long. Germline CDR1 SQVTM, CDR2 ANQGSEA. This receptor was taken from an adult who was a healthcare worker with PCR-confirmed SARS-CoV-2 infection or an uninfected control (not recorded which). The sample consisted of whole blood, taken at baseline. The V gene is TRBV29-1, the J gene TRBJ2-4; 7 bases fit TRBD1. CDR3 coding DNA: TGCAGCGTTGCGGGGCAGGGGGTTCACATTCAGTACTTC. This gives the protein CSVAGQGVHIQYF.